The 27 T cell receptor beta chains in this list originate from one sample, sequenced in a study of long-term antiretroviral therapy in people with HIV. Researchers ran immunoSEQ v3.0 at survey level. The method was immunoSEQ multiplex PCR; TCRdb's version includes in-frame clones alone and lacks a portion of them. The table has some 20,000 clones, about 91% seen once. Sequenced material: unsorted PBMCs, taken 4.4 years after starting antiretroviral therapy. Receptors originate from a woman aged 50 to 60 with HIV.

The rearrangement uses TRBV6-1 and TRBJ1-1, with TRBD1 matching over 9 bases. CDR1 is MNHNS, CDR2 SASEGT, per germline. The V and J ends lost 6 bases and 4 bases, in that order; junction bases with no gene match: 9. The CDR3 has 15 amino acids. CDR3: CASRDVDRGGTEAFF. CDR3 nucleotides: TGTGCCAGCAGGGACGTCGACAGGGGGGGCACTGAAGCTTTCTTT.

Only one count was recorded for this clone. This chain joins TRBV7-9 and TRBJ1-1; D unclear. This CDR3 is built from 14 residues. Germline V gives CDR1 SEHNR, CDR2 FQNEAQ (reference sequence). Trimming left V 0 bases short and J 1 base short, with 6 bases between. The CDR3 here is CASSLARSNTEAFF. As DNA, the CDR3 is TGTGCCAGCAGCTTAGCGAGATCGAACACTGAAGCTTTCTTT.

The chain couples TRBV10-1 to TRBJ1-2; 11 bases are a match to TRBD1. V lost 0 bases and J lost 8; bases outside the gene matches: 8. CDR3 length: 16 residues. The germline CDR1 and CDR2 sequences are WNHNN and SYGVQD (reference sequence). The CDR3 sequence: CASSESSDRGPRGYTF. Written as DNA, the CDR3 is TGCGCCAGCAGTGAGTCTTCGGACAGGGGGCCGCGCGGCTACACCTTC.

This clone was seen a single time. The chain employs TRBV27 and TRBJ1-1; D gene ambiguous. This CDR3 spans 13 amino acids. CDR1 and CDR2 from the germline V gene are MNHEY and SMNVEV (reference sequence). The germline V and J ends were trimmed by 2 bases and 2 bases, with 6 bases remaining between them. The chain's CDR3 is CASSLAANTEAFF. CDR3 nucleotides: TGTGCCAGCAGTTTAGCAGCCAACACTGAAGCTTTCTTT.

The CDR3 region is CASKVRGVGGYTF. The CDR3 DNA is TGTGCCAGTAAGGTCAGGGGCGTGGGTGGCTACACCTTC. V gene TRBV19 combines with J gene TRBJ1-2; TRBD1 is a possible D gene (6 bases). V was pared by 7 bases and J by 7 bases, with 16 bases between. Germline V gene lookup returns CDR1 LNHDA and CDR2 SQIVND (reference sequence). The CDR3 runs 13 residues. Together with reference TRBV19 and TRBJ1-2, the CDR3 gives the full variable domain: DGGITQSPKYLFRKEGQNVTLSCEQNLNHDAMYWYRQDPGQGLRLIYYSQIVNDFQKGDIAEGYSVSREKKESFPLTVTSAQKNPTAFYLCASKVRGVGGYTFGSGTRLTVV.

The chain has TRBV30 and TRBJ1-5; D remains unclear. The CDR3 extends over 14 amino acids. Germline CDR1 reads GTSNPN; CDR2 reads SVGIG (reference sequence). The germline V and J ends were trimmed by 3 bases and 0 bases, with 9 bases remaining between them. Here the CDR3 reads CAWRLTGSNQPQHF. CDR3 sequence (DNA): TGTGCCTGGAGACTTACGGGTAGCAATCAGCCCCAGCATTTT.

The V and J genes are TRBV19 and TRBJ1-5; D is undetermined. The CDR3 length is 15 residues. Germline V gives CDR1 LNHDA, CDR2 SQIVND (reference sequence). V lost 1 base and J lost 1, with 8 bases in between. As DNA, the CDR3 is TGTGCCAGTAGTATAGGGGAACGGAGCAATCAGCCCCAGCATTTT. The encoded protein is CASSIGERSNQPQHF.

The genes are TRBV11-1 and TRBJ2-3; 12 positions match TRBD2. V shed 1 base, J shed 1 base, and the junction held 9 bases outside the gene matches. The CDR3 is 19 amino acids. Per germline, CDR1 SGHAT and CDR2 FQDESV (reference sequence). The CDR3 nucleotides are TGTGCCAGCAGCTTAGTTACCCTAGCGGGGGGGCCACGCACAGATACGCAGTATTTT. Translation: CASSLVTLAGGPRTDTQYF.

The chain carries TRBV9 and TRBJ2-5; 13 bases match TRBD2. J lost 5 bases, V lost 3 bases, and 7 bases had no gene match. Germline CDR1 is SGDLS and CDR2 is YYNGEE. The CDR3 is 16 amino acids. The CDR3 loop is CASSGRLAGGSETQYF. The CDR3 nucleotides read TGTGCCAGCAGCGGACGACTAGCGGGGGGTTCTGAGACCCAGTACTTC. The full variable domain, its missing parts supplied by reference TRBV9 and TRBJ2-5, is DSGVTQTPKHLITATGQRVTLRCSPRSGDLSVYWYQQSLDQGLQFLIQYYNGEERAKGNILERFSAQQFPDLHSELNLSSLELGDSALYFCASSGRLAGGSETQYFGPGTRLLVL.

The V call is TRBV6-1, the J call TRBJ1-2, with D unclear. The ends were cut back, 7 bases at V and 5 bases at J, with 17 bases in the middle. CDR1 MNHNS and CDR2 SASEGT come from the germline V gene. This CDR3 is 14 amino acids long. CDR3 sequence: CASTPQSDPYGYTF. CDR3 in DNA: TGTGCCAGCACCCCCCAATCGGATCCTTATGGCTACACCTTC.

The CDR3 region is CASSLNSASEQYF. The CDR3, as DNA: TGTGCCAGCAGCTTAAACAGCGCCTCCGAGCAGTACTTC. The rearrangement joins TRBV7-3 to TRBJ2-7; no reliable D call. CDR3 length: 13 residues. Germline CDR1 and CDR2: SGHTA and FQGTGA. V was clipped by 1 base and J by 6 bases, with 10 bases between them.

The chain couples TRBV14 to TRBJ2-1, with 9 bases lining up with TRBD1. Germline V gives CDR1 SGHDN, CDR2 FVKESK. The CDR3 has 17 residues. Trimming cost V 4 bases and J 2 bases; bases outside gene matches: 9. The CDR3, as DNA: TGTGCCAGCAGCCCGCATAAGGACAGGGGACCCTACAATGAGCAGTTCTTC. As protein: CASSPHKDRGPYNEQFF. Drawing the rest from reference TRBV14 and TRBJ2-1, the complete variable domain is EAGVTQFPSHSVIEKGQTVTLRCDPISGHDNLYWYRRVMGKEIKFLLHFVKESKQDESGMPNNRFLAERTGGTYSTLKVQPAELEDSGVYFCASSPHKDRGPYNEQFFGPGTRLTVL.

The chain uses TRBV30 and TRBJ1-5; TRBD1 matches at 10 bases. The germline gives CDR1 GTSNPN, CDR2 SVGIG (reference sequence). This CDR3 is 17 amino acids long. V dropped 2 bases and J dropped 2; count of bases not matched to a gene: 9. The CDR3 coding sequence is TGTGCCTGGAGTCCCGGGACAGGGGTCCTGGGCAATCAGCCCCAGCATTTT. Translation gives CAWSPGTGVLGNQPQHF.

This clone was seen a single time. The chain is built from TRBV7-9 and TRBJ1-1; tentative D call: TRBD1 (6 bases). Trimming stripped 5 bases from V and 4 bases from J, with 11 bases between. The CDR3 length is 13 residues. Germline CDR1 SEHNR, CDR2 FQNEAQ (reference sequence). In DNA form, the CDR3 reads TGTGCCAGCAGCACACAGGGCGCCACTGAAGCTTTCTTT. As protein: CASSTQGATEAFF.

CDR3 bases: TGTGCCAGCAGTTGGGACAGGGAGGGAGAGACCCAGTACTTC. As protein: CASSWDREGETQYF. V and J are TRBV2 and TRBJ2-5, with 9 bases that match TRBD1. Germline V gives CDR1 SNHLY, CDR2 FYNNEI. The CDR3 loop spans 14 amino acids. V lost 5 bases to trimming and J lost 4 bases; unmatched junction nucleotides: 5.

The rearrangement joins TRBV6-5 to TRBJ1-2; D is possibly TRBD1 (6 bases). Germline V lookup: CDR1 MNHEY, CDR2 SVGAGI. This CDR3 region has 13 residues. V lost 5 bases to trimming and J lost 3 bases, with 10 bases between them. The CDR3: CASSRGADYGYTF. The CDR3 nucleotides are TGTGCCAGCAGTAGGGGGGCTGACTATGGCTACACCTTC.

The CDR3 DNA sequence: TGTGCCAGCAGCGACGGGACAGTTAACACTGAAGCTTTCTTT. Its protein is CASSDGTVNTEAFF. V usage is TRBV2 and J usage is TRBJ1-1; 7 bases match TRBD1. The CDR3 is made up of 14 amino acids. Germline V gene sequence: CDR1 SNHLY, CDR2 FYNNEI. The V segment lost 6 bases and the J segment 2 bases; nucleotides outside the gene matches: 6.

The chain links TRBV15 to TRBJ1-1; 7 positions agree with TRBD1. Germline CDR1 is LNHNV and CDR2 is YYDKDF (reference sequence). V lost 1 base, J lost 1 base, and 3 bases stayed unmatched. The CDR3 spans 15 residues. The CDR3 loop is CATSRVQGRNTEAFF. The DNA of the CDR3 is TGTGCCACCAGCAGAGTACAGGGGCGGAACACTGAAGCTTTCTTT.

CDR3 coding DNA: TGTGCCACCATAATGGGTACCGGGGCCCAGTACTTC. Amino acid sequence: CATIMGTGAQYF. The rearrangement links TRBV2 to TRBJ2-5, with D maybe TRBD2 (5 bases). Germline V gene sequence: CDR1 SNHLY, CDR2 FYNNEI. V shed 10 bases and J shed 9 bases, with 18 bases lying between them. CDR3 length: 12 residues.

The chain has TRBV5-6 and TRBJ1-2; the D is unclear. Germline V CDR1 and CDR2: SGHDT, YYEEEE. The CDR3 sequence is 16 residues long. Trimming took 5 bases from V and 8 from J, leaving 25 bases between them. CDR3 sequence reads: CASREGFGVLGRGYTF. CDR3 DNA sequence: TGTGCCAGCAGGGAGGGTTTTGGTGTGCTCGGTCGGGGCTACACCTTC.

The V call is TRBV6-6, the J call TRBJ1-6; D call uncertain. The CDR3 totals 16 residues. Germline-derived CDR1 and CDR2 are MNHNY and SVGAGI (reference sequence). The V and J ends lost 6 bases and 1 base respectively, with 13 bases between them. Here the CDR3 reads CASSPGRPSYNSPLHF. The CDR3 DNA reads as TGTGCCAGCAGCCCTGGCAGGCCGTCCTATAATTCACCCCTCCACTTT.

The chain has TRBV10-3 and TRBJ2-5; D gene uncertain. Germline assignment: CDR1 ENHRY and CDR2 SYGVKD. V was cut by 2 bases and J by 2 bases, with 12 bases left in between. The CDR3 is 15 residues long. CDR3 residues: CAISEETEQQETQYF. The CDR3 DNA reads TGTGCCATCAGTGAGGAAACAGAGCAACAAGAGACCCAGTACTTC.

There are a few counts of this clone. CDR3 in amino acids: CASSDRGQGRSPLHF. Here the CDR3 DNA reads TGCGCCAGCAGTGATAGGGGACAGGGGCGCTCACCCCTCCACTTT. This rearrangement joins TRBV10-2 to TRBJ1-6, with 10 bases aligning to TRBD1. The germline V gene encodes CDR1 WSHSY and CDR2 SAAADI. Trimming removed 3 bases from V and 10 bases from J; junction bases left unmatched: 6. The CDR3 runs 15 residues.

The chain uses TRBV7-3 and TRBJ1-1; D is uncertain. Germline V gene lookup returns CDR1 SGHTA and CDR2 FQGTGA. The CDR3 consists of 13 residues. Trimming stripped 4 bases from V and 1 base from J, with 7 bases between. CDR3 nucleotides: TGTGCCAGCAGCTACGACGGGAACACTGAAGCTTTCTTT. It is translated as CASSYDGNTEAFF. The full variable domain, completed using reference TRBV7-3 and TRBJ1-1, is GAGVSQTPSNKVTEKGKYVELRCDPISGHTALYWYRQSLGQGPEFLIYFQGTGAADDSGLPNDRFFAVRPEGSVSTLKIQRTERGDSAVYLCASSYDGNTEAFFGQGTRLTVV.

This clone was seen only once. The J gene is TRBJ1-2, the V gene TRBV19, with a weak D call TRBD1 (6 bases). Germline lookup yields CDR1 LNHDA and CDR2 SQIVND (reference sequence). CDR3 size: 13 residues. Trimming removed 6 bases at V and 2 bases at J, with 10 bases between. CDR3 in amino acids: CASRDTGNYGYTF. The CDR3, as DNA: TGTGCCAGTAGGGATACAGGGAACTATGGCTACACCTTC.

V gene TRBV11-3 combines with J gene TRBJ1-1; D perhaps matches TRBD1 (5 bases). Germline V gives CDR1 SGHNT, CDR2 YENEEA. This CDR3 contains 14 residues. Trimming pared 5 bases from V and 1 base from J, leaving 11 bases between. This CDR3 reads CASSAGGGNTEAFF. CDR3 sequence (DNA): TGTGCCAGCAGCGCCGGGGGGGGGAACACTGAAGCTTTCTTT.

J is TRBJ1-1 and V is TRBV30; no reliable D call. V lost 4 bases, J lost 9 bases, and 12 bases lay in between. CDR3 length equals 11 residues. CDR1 and CDR2 from the germline V gene are GTSNPN and SVGIG (reference sequence). CDR3 DNA: TGTGCCTGGATTCCGGGGTACCAAGCTTTCTTT. Protein product: CAWIPGYQAFF.